The 7 T cell receptor beta chains below come from one sample, sequenced in a study of technical replicates of blood from several donors. Sequencing used immunoSEQ multiplex PCR; TCRdb keeps in-frame clones, though not all of them. This repertoire shows approximately 88,000 clones, 90% to 97% found once; its top ten account for about 0.3%. Sequences were obtained from T cells isolated from PBMCs. Receptors were obtained from a human donor in good health.

The chain couples TRBV11-2 to TRBJ2-7; TRBD1 matches at 9 bases. The germline V gene encodes CDR1 SGHAT and CDR2 FQNNGV. The ends lost 1 base at V and 1 base at J; junction bases unmatched: 2. The CDR3 runs 15 residues. The CDR3 bases are TGTGCCAGCAGCTTAGCCGGGACAGGGTCCTACGAGCAGTACTTC. Translating gives CASSLAGTGSYEQYF. The whole variable domain, remainder taken from reference TRBV11-2 and TRBJ2-7, is EAGVAQSPRYKIIEKRQSVAFWCNPISGHATLYWYQQILGQGPKLLIQFQNNGVVDDSQLPKDRFSAERLKGVDSTLKIQPAKLEDSAVYLCASSLAGTGSYEQYFGPGTRLTVT.

The V call is TRBV5-1, the J call TRBJ2-5; D is ambiguous. Germline lookup yields CDR1 SGHRS and CDR2 YFSETQ. The V and J ends lost 3 bases and 2 bases respectively, with 11 bases between them. The CDR3 extends over 14 amino acids. In nucleotides, the CDR3 is TGCGCCAGCAGCTCTAACCGGTTTCAAGAGACCCAGTACTTC. Protein: CASSSNRFQETQYF.

This clone was observed a single time. V gene TRBV28 combines with J gene TRBJ2-5; 7 nucleotides align to TRBD1. The V gene's germline CDR1 is MDHEN and CDR2 SYDVKM. J was trimmed by 2 bases and V by 5 bases; bases with no gene match: 11. The CDR3 length is 16 residues. CDR3 amino acids: CASSLPPGTVQETQYF. The CDR3 DNA sequence: TGTGCCAGCAGTCTCCCCCCCGGGACAGTACAAGAGACCCAGTACTTC.

This chain uses TRBV14 with TRBJ2-3; D possibly corresponds to TRBD2 (6 bases). The V end lost 5 bases, the J end lost 2 bases, and 20 bases lay between the germline ends. The CDR3 runs 17 residues. Germline CDR1 is SGHDN and CDR2 is FVKESK. CDR3 amino acids: CASSIRRGIGNTDTQYF. In DNA, the CDR3 is TGTGCCAGCAGCATTAGGCGGGGCATAGGGAACACAGATACGCAGTATTTT.

J is TRBJ2-1 and V is TRBV7-9; 9 nucleotides line up with TRBD2. Looked up from germline, CDR1 is SEHNR and CDR2 is FQNEAQ (reference sequence). The trim removed 11 bases at V and 5 bases at J, leaving 10 bases unmatched. The CDR3 runs to 14 residues. For the CDR3, the DNA is TGTGCCGGGGCTAGCGGGACTTCTAACAATGAGCAGTTCTTC. Translation gives CAGASGTSNNEQFF.

This chain uses TRBV19 with TRBJ2-7, with D perhaps matching TRBD2 (6 bases). Trimming took 0 bases from V and 5 from J, leaving 14 bases between them. This CDR3 comprises 15 residues. Germline values: CDR1 LNHDA, CDR2 SQIVND (reference sequence). The CDR3 reads CASSIDSGGTNEQYF. The CDR3 DNA reads TGTGCCAGTAGTATAGATAGTGGCGGGACCAACGAGCAGTACTTC.

The genes are TRBV9 and TRBJ2-1; D call uncertain. The V end was cut by 0 bases, the J end by 0 bases, with 10 bases between. Germline CDR1 reads SGDLS; CDR2 reads YYNGEE. The CDR3 spans 16 residues. CDR3 nucleotide sequence: TGTGCCAGCAGCGTAGGTCTTTCTAGCTCCTACAATGAGCAGTTCTTC. Amino acids: CASSVGLSSSYNEQFF.